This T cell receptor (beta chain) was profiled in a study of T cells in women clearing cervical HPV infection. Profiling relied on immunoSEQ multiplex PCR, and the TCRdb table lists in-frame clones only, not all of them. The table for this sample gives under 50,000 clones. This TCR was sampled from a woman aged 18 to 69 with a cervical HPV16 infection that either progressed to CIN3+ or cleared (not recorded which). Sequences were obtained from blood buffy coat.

CDR3 bases read: TGCAGTGCCAAGAAAGGGACAGCGAACACCGGGGAG. As protein: CSAKKGTANTGE. The entire CDR3 protein reads CSAKKGTANTGELFF. The rearrangement uses TRBV20-1 and TRBJ2-2, with 7 bases matching TRBD1. The read ends 3 residues shy of where the CDR3 ends; the end is completed using the germline J gene. Germline V CDR1 and CDR2: DFQATT, SNEGSKA (reference sequence). V shed 6 bases, J shed 0 bases, and the junction held 7 bases outside the gene matches. This CDR3 has 15 amino acids.